The rows below give T cell receptor beta chains drawn from one sample of a study of CD8+CD57+ T cells in acquired aplastic anemia. TCRdb independently ran MiXCR on the reads; one entry per CDR3 protein. The sample carries 150,000 to 200,000 distinct CDR3 sequences, about half recorded once. Input material: sorted CD4+, CD8+, or CD8+CD57+ T cells (not recorded which) from PBMCs. The receptors were sampled from a human donor with aplastic anemia. Both conserved end residues are part of each CDR3. Each record gives: V gene, D gene, J gene, CDR3 length, clone size, CDR3 protein, CDR3 DNA. The D gene is left open where the match is weak. The listing skips clone size in some rows; elsewhere it reads once, few, many or a size class.

V: TRBV11-2; D: NA; J: TRBJ2-4; length: 18; size: many; CDR3: CASSLDVWASSAKNIQYF; DNA: TGTGCCAGCAGCTTAGATGTTTGGGCTTCTTCAGCCAAAAACATTCAGTACTTC
V: TRBV12-3/TRBV12-4; D: NA; J: TRBJ2-2; length: 14; size: many; CDR3: CASSADSRTGELFF; DNA: TGTGCCAGCAGTGCGGACAGTCGTACCGGGGAGCTGTTTTTT
V: TRBV10-3; D: NA; J: TRBJ1-2; length: 13; size: NA; CDR3: CASSLPTGAGYTF; DNA: TGTGCCAGCAGTTTGCCGACGGGGGCTGGCTACACCTTC
V: TRBV19; D: NA; J: TRBJ2-7; length: 11; size: NA; CDR3: CASRRGREQYF; DNA: TGTGCCAGTAGACGGGGGAGGGAGCAGTACTTC
V: TRBV24-1; D: NA; J: TRBJ1-1; length: 15; size: NA; CDR3: CASIPAGVRGTEAFF; DNA: TGTGCCAGCATACCCGCGGGGGTAAGGGGAACTGAAGCTTTCTTT
V: TRBV10-3; D: TRBD1; J: TRBJ1-2; length: 14; size: NA; CDR3: CAISEGQGYYGYTF; DNA: TGTGCCATCAGTGAAGGACAGGGGTACTATGGCTACACCTTC
V: TRBV2; D: NA; J: TRBJ2-7; length: 11; size: NA; CDR3: CASSEEVEQYF; DNA: TGTGCCAGCAGTGAAGAGGTCGAGCAGTACTTC
V: TRBV5-4; D: NA; J: TRBJ1-3; length: 15; size: NA; CDR3: CASSLDSGSGNTIYF; DNA: TGTGCCAGCAGCTTGGACTCCGGGAGTGGAAACACCATATATTTT
V: TRBV27; D: NA; J: TRBJ1-5; length: 12; size: many; CDR3: CASSSRNQPQHF; DNA: TGTGCCAGCAGTTCCCGCAATCAGCCCCAGCATTTT
V: TRBV19; D: NA; J: TRBJ2-1; length: 15; size: NA; CDR3: CASSSQASFDGEQFF; DNA: TGTGCCAGTAGTAGTCAGGCTAGCTTCGACGGTGAGCAGTTCTTC
V: TRBV20-1; D: NA; J: TRBJ1-1; length: 11; size: NA; CDR3: CSASAWERAFF; DNA: TGCAGTGCTAGCGCTTGGGAGAGAGCTTTCTTT
V: TRBV6-5; D: TRBD2; J: TRBJ2-2; length: 17; size: NA; CDR3: CASSYSISGGADGELFF; DNA: TGTGCCAGCAGTTACTCGATTAGCGGGGGGGCGGACGGGGAGCTGTTTTTT
V: TRBV27; D: NA; J: TRBJ1-2; length: 14; size: many; CDR3: CASSLSGGLEGYTF; DNA: TGTGCCAGCAGTTTATCAGGGGGGTTGGAAGGCTACACCTTC
V: TRBV10-3; D: TRBD1; J: TRBJ2-2; length: 13; size: few; CDR3: CASGDRNTGELFF; DNA: TGTGCCTCAGGGGACAGGAACACCGGGGAGCTGTTTTTT
V: TRBV7-9; D: NA; J: TRBJ1-4; length: 14; size: many; CDR3: CASGGAVTNEKLFF; DNA: TGTGCCAGTGGGGGGGCCGTGACTAATGAAAAACTGTTTTTT
V: TRBV9; D: NA; J: TRBJ1-1; length: 14; size: many; CDR3: CASSVTGGDTEAFF; DNA: TGTGCCAGCAGCGTGACGGGGGGGGACACTGAAGCTTTCTTT
V: TRBV3-1; D: NA; J: TRBJ1-2; length: 15; size: many; CDR3: CASSPIPGASYGYTF; DNA: TGTGCCAGCAGCCCAATCCCAGGAGCAAGCTATGGCTACACCTTC
V: TRBV27; D: TRBD1; J: TRBJ1-2; length: 14; size: many; CDR3: CASRRTGLSYGYTF; DNA: TGTGCCAGCAGGCGGACAGGACTATCCTATGGCTACACCTTC
V: TRBV10-2; D: NA; J: TRBJ2-7; length: 15; size: NA; CDR3: CASSEGLSYRYEQYF; DNA: TGCGCCAGCAGTGAGGGGCTCTCCTACCGCTACGAGCAGTACTTC
V: TRBV12-3/TRBV12-4; D: NA; J: TRBJ1-3; length: 12; size: many; CDR3: CASSHLRNTIYF; DNA: TGTGCCAGCAGTCACCTTCGAAACACCATATATTTT
V: TRBV6-5; D: NA; J: TRBJ2-4; length: 15; size: NA; CDR3: CASSFGGWAKNIQYF; DNA: TGTGCCAGCAGTTTCGGCGGTTGGGCCAAAAACATTCAGTACTTC
V: TRBV20-1; D: NA; J: TRBJ2-1; length: 14; size: NA; CDR3: CSARDSNSYNEQFF; DNA: TGCAGTGCCAGGGACTCCAATTCCTACAATGAGCAGTTCTTC
V: TRBV24-1; D: NA; J: TRBJ2-4; length: 17; size: NA; CDR3: CATSDAPLTDAKNIQYF; DNA: TGTGCCACCAGTGATGCCCCCTTGACGGACGCCAAAAACATTCAGTACTTC
V: TRBV27; D: TRBD2; J: TRBJ2-1; length: 16; size: once; CDR3: CASSPPAAGVDNEQFF; DNA: TGTGCCAGCAGTCCCCCTGCAGCGGGAGTGGATAATGAGCAGTTCTTC
V: TRBV9; D: NA; J: TRBJ1-1; length: 14; size: NA; CDR3: CASSALGAGAAVVF; DNA: TGTGCCAGCAGCGCCCTAGGGGCAGGGGCGGCCGTAGTCTTT
V: TRBV7-6; D: NA; J: TRBJ2-1; length: 12; size: many; CDR3: CASSSDSNEQFF; DNA: TGTGCCAGCAGCTCGGACAGCAATGAGCAGTTCTTC
V: TRBV11-1; D: TRBD1; J: TRBJ2-7; length: 16; size: many; CDR3: CASSLGGTGRSYEQYF; DNA: TGTGCCAGCAGCTTAGGTGGGACAGGGCGTTCCTACGAGCAGTACTTC
V: TRBV6-2/TRBV6-3; D: TRBD1; J: TRBJ1-2; length: 14; size: many; CDR3: CASIAGTGSYGYTF; DNA: TGTGCCAGCATTGCCGGGACAGGGTCCTACGGCTACACCTTC
V: TRBV4-2; D: NA; J: TRBJ1-3; length: 16; size: NA; CDR3: CASSQDRGGVGNTIYF; DNA: TGTGCCAGCAGCCAAGATAGGGGAGGGGTTGGAAACACCATATATTTT
V: TRBV30; D: NA; J: TRBJ1-4; length: 14; size: many; CDR3: CAWTPVSRSEKLFF; DNA: TGTGCCTGGACTCCCGTCTCGCGGTCCGAAAAACTGTTTTTT
V: TRBV29-1; D: NA; J: TRBJ2-5; length: 10; size: NA; CDR3: CSVGLEAQYF; DNA: TGCAGCGTTGGGTTAGAGGCCCAGTACTTC
V: TRBV4-1; D: NA; J: TRBJ2-3; length: 16; size: NA; CDR3: CASSPMVGLHTDTQCF; DNA: TGCGCCAGCAGCCCCATGGTAGGCCTACACACAGATACGCAGTGTTTT
V: TRBV19; D: TRBD2; J: TRBJ2-3; length: 19; size: many; CDR3: CASSIRPGTSGRLTDTQYF; DNA: TGTGCCAGTAGTATCCGACCAGGGACTAGCGGGAGGCTCACAGATACGCAGTATTTT
V: TRBV19; D: TRBD1; J: TRBJ1-5; length: 16; size: many; CDR3: CASSIVGQGGGQPQHF; DNA: TGTGCCAGTAGTATAGTCGGACAGGGGGGGGGTCAGCCCCAGCATTTT
V: TRBV3-1; D: NA; J: TRBJ1-2; length: 14; size: NA; CDR3: CASSQGTEVRGYTF; DNA: TGTGCCAGCAGCCAGGGAACAGAGGTACGAGGCTACACCTTC
V: TRBV10-3; D: NA; J: TRBJ2-7; length: 16; size: NA; CDR3: CAIKHAGDSLSYEQYF; DNA: TGTGCCATCAAGCACGCGGGGGACAGCCTTTCCTACGAGCAGTACTTC
V: TRBV29-1; D: NA; J: TRBJ2-2; length: 14; size: NA; CDR3: CSVSGCANTGELFF; DNA: TGCAGCGTTTCCGGCTGTGCGAACACCGGGGAGCTGTTTTTT
V: TRBV12-3/TRBV12-4; D: NA; J: TRBJ1-2; length: 15; size: NA; CDR3: CASSQPGTTNYGYTF; DNA: TGTGCCAGCAGTCAACCTGGGACAACTAACTATGGCTACACCTTC
V: TRBV13; D: TRBD2; J: TRBJ2-1; length: 18; size: many; CDR3: CASSLPSGIHGSYNEQFF; DNA: TGTGCCAGCAGCTTGCCTAGCGGGATTCATGGGTCCTACAATGAGCAGTTCTTC
V: TRBV29-1; D: TRBD2; J: TRBJ2-7; length: 15; size: NA; CDR3: CSVGSAGGSSYEQYF; DNA: TGCAGCGTAGGCTCGGCGGGGGGGAGCTCCTACGAGCAGTACTTC
V: TRBV20-1; D: NA; J: TRBJ1-6; length: 14; size: NA; CDR3: CSASLGQLNSPLHF; DNA: TGCAGTGCCAGCCTCGGACAGCTTAATTCACCCCTCCACTTT
V: TRBV5-1; D: NA; J: TRBJ1-4; length: 14; size: many; CDR3: CASSLQPTNEKLFF; DNA: TGCGCCAGCAGCCTACAACCAACTAATGAAAAACTGTTTTTT